This TCR beta chain was found in a study of identical twins listed by TCRdb under 2016. Notes on the research overall: To test whether fetal clonotypes persist, the study used deep sequencing on TCR alpha and beta repertoires from monozygotic twins, unrelated adults of various ages, and cord blood. To rule out contamination, the twin experiments were replicated at different times with different library preparation protocols.

Beyond this particular receptor, the publication reports: Fewer insertions were carried by abundant cord blood beta clonotypes; a weaker similar trend was observed in young adult naive repertoires, while no such trend was observed in memory repertoires. In beta out-of-frame sequences, excess twin sharing was weaker, because having fewer shared sequences lowered the signal-to-noise ratio. Because the same donors could not be followed over many years, the conclusions depended on cross-sectional statistical analysis. Compared with coincidental sharing between unrelated individuals, out-of-frame TCR alpha sequences shared between twins had an excess of sequences with low generation probability. Invariant T cells such as MAIT and iNKT could partly confound zero-insertion analyses, although diverse VJ usage argued against such confounding for most clonotypes. Out-of-frame TCR alpha sharing in monozygotic twins was systematically underestimated by recombination models, whereas sharing between unrelated individuals was in agreement with the recombination models.

Every donor in the study was a healthy Caucasian. The twin cohort comprised three pairs of female monozygotic twins, all aged roughly 18 to 30 years. The RNA used for TCR libraries was isolated from peripheral blood mononuclear cells. This clonotype was picked up many times. Its antigen remains undetermined. Base qualities are missing; no much larger clone stands one base away. The library was prepared using 5' RACE. The run used an Illumina HiSeq 2000. Template switching introduced a universal primer binding site; the final cDNA contained a unique molecular identifier, enabling accurate counting of TCR cDNA molecules. Specific primers in the conserved constant-segment region were used to synthesize first-strand cDNA for the TCR alpha and beta chains. To control for contamination, every cDNA library was double barcoded, receiving both a SMART-Mk sample barcode and Illumina barcodes. TruSeq adapter sequences, together with Illumina sample barcodes, were added in two successive PCR steps. Sequencing of the TCR alpha and beta cDNA libraries was done on the Illumina HiSeq platform using custom primers. On the study's bioinformatics: Unique molecular identifiers were extracted from raw reads with MiGEC, and CDR3 positions were determined with MiXCR. For each individual, recombination models were inferred using an EM algorithm with the repgenHMM and IGoR tools. The tcR package in R was used for shared clonotype analysis, with sharing normalized by the product of cloneset sizes. To study raw recombination free of thymic and clonal selection effects, out-of-frame nonproductive sequences were analyzed. The raw public reads went through TCRdb reprocessing: fastp at Q25, MiXCR clone calling, in-frame beta chains kept. Every distinct CDR3 protein forms one entry, paired with its most common genes and DNA. The V and J calls were determined by TCRdb, not by the authors. In all, the sample holds approximately 620,000 distinct CDR3 sequences, and 8.5% to 9.5% of those were seen once. The ten biggest clones cover roughly 0.9% of the sample.

The CDR3, from cysteine to phenylalanine, totals 15 residues. Kept here is only the CDR3 DNA, which spans 45 bases and is read in frame from base 1. Cut back by 5 bases and 4 bases, the V and J ends lie 18 bases apart. This same sample was also part of a study on yellow fever vaccine responses in identical twins. As that second study puts it: According to the authors, the vaccine-induced T cell response in identical twins seemed to be partly convergent and partly specific to each individual. Focusing on identical twins, the study followed the T cell clones that responded to the vaccine, and did so with precision.

The source material was PBMCs. The TCR originated in a woman between 18 and 29 years old in good health. The rearranged segments are TRBV12-3 or TRBV12-4 and TRBJ2-7; a tentative D call is TRBD2 (6 bases match). The encoded CDR3 is CASSPREDFLYEQYF. The nucleotide sequence reads TGTGCCAGCAGTCCCAGGGAGGATTTTTTGTACGAGCAGTACTTC.